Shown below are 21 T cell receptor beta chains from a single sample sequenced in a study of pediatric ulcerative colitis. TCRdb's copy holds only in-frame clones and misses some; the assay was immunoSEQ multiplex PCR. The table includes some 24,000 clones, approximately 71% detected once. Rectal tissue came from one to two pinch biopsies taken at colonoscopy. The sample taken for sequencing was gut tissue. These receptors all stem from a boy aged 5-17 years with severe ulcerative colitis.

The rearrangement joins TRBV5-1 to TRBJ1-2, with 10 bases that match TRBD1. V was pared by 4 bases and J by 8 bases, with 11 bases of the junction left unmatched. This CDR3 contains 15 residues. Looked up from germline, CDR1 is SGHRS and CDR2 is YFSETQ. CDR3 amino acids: CASSRPDRGLSGYTF. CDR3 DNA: TGCGCCAGCAGCCGACCGGACAGGGGGTTATCGGGCTACACCTTC.

CDR3 nucleotide sequence: TGTGCCAGCTCCCTGGACAGGGGGCTTGGAACTGAAGCTTTCTTT. Amino acid sequence: CASSLDRGLGTEAFF. The chain couples TRBV18 to TRBJ1-1, with TRBD1 identical over 11 bases. The CDR3 extends over 15 amino acids. V trimming: 6 bases; J trimming: 5 bases; junction bases outside the gene matches: 8. CDR1 and CDR2 from the germline V gene are KGHSH and LQKENI. Filled out from reference TRBV18 and TRBJ1-1, the complete variable domain reads NAGVMQNPRHLVRRRGQEARLRCSPMKGHSHVYWYRQLPEEGLKFMVYLQKENIIDESGMPKERFSAEFPKEGPSILRIQQVVRGDSAAYFCASSLDRGLGTEAFFGQGTRLTVV.

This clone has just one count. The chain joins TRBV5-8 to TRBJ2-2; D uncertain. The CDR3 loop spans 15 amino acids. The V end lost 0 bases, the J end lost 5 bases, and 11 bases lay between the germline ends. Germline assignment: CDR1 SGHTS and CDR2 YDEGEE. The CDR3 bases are TGTGCCAGCAGCTTGGACTTCTCTTCTACCGGGGAGCTGTTTTTT. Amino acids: CASSLDFSSTGELFF.

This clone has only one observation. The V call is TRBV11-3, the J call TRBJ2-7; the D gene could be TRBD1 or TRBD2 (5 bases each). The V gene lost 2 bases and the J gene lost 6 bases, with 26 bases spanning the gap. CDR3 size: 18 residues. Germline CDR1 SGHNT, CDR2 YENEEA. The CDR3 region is CASSLSPTWGIGFAEQYF. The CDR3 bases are TGTGCCAGCAGCTTATCCCCTACTTGGGGGATAGGGTTCGCCGAGCAGTACTTC. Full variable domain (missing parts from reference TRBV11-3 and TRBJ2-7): EAGVVQSPRYKIIEKKQPVAFWCNPISGHNTLYWYLQNLGQGPELLIRYENEEAVDDSQLPKDRFSAERLKGVDSTLKIQPAELGDSAVYLCASSLSPTWGIGFAEQYFGPGTRLTVT.

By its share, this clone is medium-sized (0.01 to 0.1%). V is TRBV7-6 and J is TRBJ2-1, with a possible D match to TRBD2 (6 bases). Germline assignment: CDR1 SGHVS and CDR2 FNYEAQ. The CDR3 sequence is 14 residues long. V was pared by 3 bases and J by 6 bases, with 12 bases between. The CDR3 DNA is TGTGCCAGCAGCTTTAGCGGCGGGCCCAATGAGCAGTTCTTC. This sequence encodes CASSFSGGPNEQFF.

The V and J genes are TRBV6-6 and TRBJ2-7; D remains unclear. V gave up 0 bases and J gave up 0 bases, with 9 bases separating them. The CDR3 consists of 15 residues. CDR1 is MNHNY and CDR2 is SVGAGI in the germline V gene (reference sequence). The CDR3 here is CASSYSKVTSYEQYF. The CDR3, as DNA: TGTGCCAGCAGTTACTCGAAGGTCACCTCCTACGAGCAGTACTTC.

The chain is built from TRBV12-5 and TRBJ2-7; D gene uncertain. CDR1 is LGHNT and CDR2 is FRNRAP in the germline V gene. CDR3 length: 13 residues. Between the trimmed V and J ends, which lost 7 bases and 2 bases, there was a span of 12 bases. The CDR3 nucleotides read TGTGCTAGTGCCCTCGAGGAACCCTACGAGCAGTACTTC. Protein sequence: CASALEEPYEQYF. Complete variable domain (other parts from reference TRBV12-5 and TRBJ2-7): DARVTQTPRHKVTEMGQEVTMRCQPILGHNTVFWYRQTMMQGLELLAYFRNRAPLDDSGMPKDRFSAEMPDATLATLKIQPSEPRDSAVYFCASALEEPYEQYFGPGTRLTVT.

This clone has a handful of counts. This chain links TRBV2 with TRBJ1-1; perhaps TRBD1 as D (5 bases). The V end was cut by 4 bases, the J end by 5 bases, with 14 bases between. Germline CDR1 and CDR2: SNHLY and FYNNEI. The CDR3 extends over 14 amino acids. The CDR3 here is CASSALEGRTEAFF. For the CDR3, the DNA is TGTGCCAGCAGTGCTTTGGAGGGGAGGACTGAAGCTTTCTTT.

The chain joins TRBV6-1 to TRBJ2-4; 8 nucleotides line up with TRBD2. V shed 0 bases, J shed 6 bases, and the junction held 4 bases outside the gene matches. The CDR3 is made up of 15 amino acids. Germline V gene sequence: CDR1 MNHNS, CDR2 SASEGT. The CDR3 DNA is TGTGCCAGCAGTGAAGCGCTGGCGGGGGGAAACATTCAGTACTTC. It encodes CASSEALAGGNIQYF.

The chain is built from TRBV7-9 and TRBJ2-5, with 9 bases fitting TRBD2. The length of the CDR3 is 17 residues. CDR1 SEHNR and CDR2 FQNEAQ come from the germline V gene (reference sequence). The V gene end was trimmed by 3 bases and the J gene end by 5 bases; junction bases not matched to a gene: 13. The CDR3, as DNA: TGTGCCAGCAGCTTTGACGCGGGAGGGATATTAGGGGAGACCCAGTACTTC. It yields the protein CASSFDAGGILGETQYF.

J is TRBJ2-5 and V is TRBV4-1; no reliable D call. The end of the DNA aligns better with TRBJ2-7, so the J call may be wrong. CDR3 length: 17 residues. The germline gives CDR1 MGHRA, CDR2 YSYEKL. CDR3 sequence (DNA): TGCGCCAGCAGCCAAGGCCCCTCTGGCGCCATATTATCCGAGCAGTACTTC. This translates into CASSQGPSGAILSEQYF.

The CDR3 sequence is CASLGAGAYEQYF. In nucleotides, the CDR3 is TGTGCCAGCTTGGGAGCGGGAGCCTACGAGCAGTACTTC. The V and J genes are TRBV6-6 and TRBJ2-7, with TRBD2 matching over 8 bases. V gave up 8 bases and J gave up 2 bases; unmatched junction bases: 5. From germline, CDR1 is MNHNY and CDR2 SVGAGI (reference sequence). This CDR3 comprises 13 residues.

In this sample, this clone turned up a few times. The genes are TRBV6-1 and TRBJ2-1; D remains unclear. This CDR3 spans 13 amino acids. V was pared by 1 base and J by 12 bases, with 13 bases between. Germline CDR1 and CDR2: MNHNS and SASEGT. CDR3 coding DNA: TGTGCCAGCAGTGAAGAGATAGTGAGAAGGCAGTTCTTC. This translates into CASSEEIVRRQFF.

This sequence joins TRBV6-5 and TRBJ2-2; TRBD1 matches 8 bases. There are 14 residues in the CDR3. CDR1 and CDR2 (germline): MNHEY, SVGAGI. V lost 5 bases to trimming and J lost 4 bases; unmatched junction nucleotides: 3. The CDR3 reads CASSMDRVTGELFF. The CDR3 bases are TGTGCCAGCAGTATGGACAGGGTCACCGGGGAGCTGTTTTTT.

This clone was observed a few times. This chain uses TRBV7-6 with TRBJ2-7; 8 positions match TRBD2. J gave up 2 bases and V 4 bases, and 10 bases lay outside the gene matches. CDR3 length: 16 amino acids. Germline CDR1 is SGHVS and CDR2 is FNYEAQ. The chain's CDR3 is CASSYLGTSGPYEQYF. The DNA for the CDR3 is TGTGCCAGCAGCTATTTAGGTACTAGCGGACCCTACGAGCAGTACTTC.

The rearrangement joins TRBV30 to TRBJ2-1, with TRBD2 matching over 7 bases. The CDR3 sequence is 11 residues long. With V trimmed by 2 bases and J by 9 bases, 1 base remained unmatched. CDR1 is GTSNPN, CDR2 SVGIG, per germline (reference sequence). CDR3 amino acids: CAWSWEGEQFF. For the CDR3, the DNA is TGTGCCTGGAGTTGGGAGGGTGAGCAGTTCTTC.

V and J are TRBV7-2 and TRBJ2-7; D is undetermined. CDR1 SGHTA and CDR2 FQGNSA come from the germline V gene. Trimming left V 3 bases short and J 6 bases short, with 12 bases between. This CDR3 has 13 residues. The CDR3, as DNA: TGTGCCAGCAGCTTTGTGGTAGAAGGCGAGCAGTACTTC. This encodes CASSFVVEGEQYF.

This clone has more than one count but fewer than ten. CDR3 sequence (DNA): TGTGCCAGCAGTGAACTCCGGGATAGCGGGTACAATGAGCAGTTCTTC. This translates into CASSELRDSGYNEQFF. The chain joins TRBV6-1 to TRBJ2-1; 7 bases agree with TRBD2. Trimming at V came to 2 bases and at J to 4 bases, leaving 8 bases not matched to a gene. Germline loops: CDR1 MNHNS, CDR2 SASEGT. This CDR3 has 16 amino acids.

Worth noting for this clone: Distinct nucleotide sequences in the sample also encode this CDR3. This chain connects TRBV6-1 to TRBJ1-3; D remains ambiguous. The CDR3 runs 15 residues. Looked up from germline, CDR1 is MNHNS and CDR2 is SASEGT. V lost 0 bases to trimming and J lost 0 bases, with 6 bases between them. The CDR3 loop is CASSEAPSSGNTIYF. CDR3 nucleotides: TGTGCCAGCAGTGAAGCGCCCAGCTCTGGAAACACCATATATTTT.

For the CDR3, the DNA is TGTGCCAGCAGCCCCCGGACAGGGCTGAACACCGGGGAGCTGTTTTTT. Protein sequence: CASSPRTGLNTGELFF. The chain is built from TRBV11-3 and TRBJ2-2; 8 bases map to TRBD1. CDR3 length: 16 residues. V was clipped by 5 bases and J by 1 base; unmatched bases: 6. In germline, CDR1 is SGHNT, CDR2 YENEEA.

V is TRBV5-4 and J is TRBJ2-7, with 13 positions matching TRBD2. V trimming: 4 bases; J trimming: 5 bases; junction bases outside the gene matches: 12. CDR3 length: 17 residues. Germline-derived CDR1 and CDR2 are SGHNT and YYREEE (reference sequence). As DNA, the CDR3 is TGTGCCAGCAGCACCGCCCCACTAGCGGGAGGGAACAACGAGCAGTACTTC. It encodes CASSTAPLAGGNNEQYF.